The 9 T cell receptor beta chains below were found in one sample sequenced in a study of response to subunit inactivated influenza vaccine. TCRdb reprocessed the RT-PCR reads via MiXCR and lists one record per CDR3 protein. The data contain roughly 650,000 distinct CDR3 sequences, 12% to 15% of them seen just once; the ten biggest clones take up about 7.6%. The sequences come from PBMCs from blood, collected 14 to 15 days before vaccination. These receptors all stem from a man aged 50-60 years who received an inactivated influenza vaccine.

The chain has TRBV4-1 and TRBJ2-7, with 8 nucleotides matching TRBD1. With V trimmed by 6 bases and J by 9 bases, 16 bases remained unmatched. The CDR3 contains 15 residues. The V gene's germline CDR1 is MGHRA and CDR2 YSYEKL. The CDR3, as DNA: TGCGCCAGCAGTCCGTGGGGACAGGCGCTTGGAGGGCAGTACTTC. Residues: CASSPWGQALGGQYF.

This chain connects TRBV5-5 to TRBJ2-7; TRBD1 matches 10 bases. With V trimmed by 0 bases and J by 3 bases, 3 bases remained unmatched. The CDR3 totals 15 residues. The germline V gene encodes CDR1 SGHKS and CDR2 YYEKEE (reference sequence). Here the CDR3 DNA reads TGTGCCAGCAGCTTGGACGGGACAGGGGTCTACGAGCAGTACTTC. Its translation is CASSLDGTGVYEQYF.

The gene calls are TRBV18 and TRBJ2-7; D is perhaps TRBD1 (5 bases). The germline gives CDR1 KGHSH, CDR2 LQKENI. Trimming shortened V by 3 bases and J by 0 bases, and 12 bases separated the two germline ends. The CDR3 is 15 residues long. The CDR3 reads CASSPQGRRSYEQYF. CDR3 DNA: TGTGCCAGCTCACCTCAGGGTAGGCGCTCCTACGAGCAGTACTTC.

This rearrangement joins TRBV6-4 to TRBJ2-7; the match to TRBD1 covers 7 bases. V trimming: 6 bases; J trimming: 0 bases; junction bases outside the gene matches: 8. CDR1 and CDR2 (germline): MRHNA, SNTAGT. This CDR3 is 15 amino acids long. The CDR3 sequence is CASSGKGASSYEQYF. In nucleotides, the CDR3 is TGTGCCAGCAGCGGGAAGGGGGCCTCCTCCTACGAGCAGTACTTC.

The J gene is TRBJ2-1, the V gene TRBV20-1; perhaps TRBD2 as D (6 bases). CDR3 length: 14 amino acids. Germline CDR1 DFQATT, CDR2 SNEGSKA (reference sequence). Trimming cost V 1 base and J 7 bases, with 14 bases left between them. Here the CDR3 reads CSARVGGIENEQFF. CDR3 nucleotides: TGCAGTGCTAGAGTAGGCGGGATCGAAAATGAGCAGTTCTTC.

The chain combines TRBV20-1 with TRBJ2-5; 12 bases fit TRBD2. Trimming removed 6 bases from V and 1 base from J; junction bases left unmatched: 9. The CDR3 is made up of 16 amino acids. The germline CDR1 and CDR2 sequences are DFQATT and SNEGSKA (reference sequence). In nucleotides, the CDR3 is TGCAGTGCCCCTCGGACTAGCGGGACCCCCCAAGAGACCCAGTACTTC. This encodes CSAPRTSGTPQETQYF.

The sample holds a few counts of this clonotype. This chain links TRBV18 with TRBJ2-1; 7 bases agree with TRBD1. Germline CDR1 and CDR2: KGHSH and LQKENI. The CDR3 has 15 residues. The V and J ends lost 1 base and 8 bases, in that order; junction bases with no gene match: 8. CDR3 bases: TGTGCCAGCTCACCACGACAGGGAGTGTTTGATGAGCAGTTCTTC. It is translated as CASSPRQGVFDEQFF.

The table lists this clonotype with a few counts. The rearrangement uses TRBV9 and TRBJ2-2; D is perhaps TRBD2 (6 bases). The V gene's germline CDR1 is SGDLS and CDR2 YYNGEE. Trimming pared 3 bases from V and 2 bases from J, leaving 11 bases between. This CDR3 contains 15 residues. For the CDR3, the DNA is TGTGCCAGCAGCGCCCTGGGGGGTAACACCGGGGAGCTGTTTTTT. The encoded protein is CASSALGGNTGELFF.

The rearrangement uses TRBV28 and TRBJ2-1; 12 bases line up with TRBD2. V dropped 5 bases and J dropped 1; count of bases not matched to a gene: 3. Germline values: CDR1 MDHEN, CDR2 SYDVKM. The CDR3 sequence is 16 residues long. The CDR3 nucleotides are TGTGCCAGCAGTCTAGCGGGAGGGCCTTCCTACAATGAGCAGTTCTTC. It codes for CASSLAGGPSYNEQFF.